This record covers a single TCR beta chain. This sample is part of a study of control samples from healthy donors and cancer patients. Sequencing used immunoSEQ multiplex PCR; TCRdb keeps in-frame clones, though not all of them. The sample has approximately 68,000 clones, approximately 86% seen once. This CDR3 region has 16 residues. Germline values: CDR1 WSHSY, CDR2 SAAADI. The trim removed 6 bases at V and 4 bases at J, leaving 8 bases unmatched. Specimen: blood. This clonotype originated in a man between 60 and 75 years old in good health. This sequence joins TRBV10-2 and TRBJ1-5; TRBD1 agrees at 11 bases. The CDR3 DNA reads TGCGCCAGCAGAGATACCGGGACAGGGGGTAATCAGCCCCAGCATTTT. Residues: CASRDTGTGGNQPQHF.